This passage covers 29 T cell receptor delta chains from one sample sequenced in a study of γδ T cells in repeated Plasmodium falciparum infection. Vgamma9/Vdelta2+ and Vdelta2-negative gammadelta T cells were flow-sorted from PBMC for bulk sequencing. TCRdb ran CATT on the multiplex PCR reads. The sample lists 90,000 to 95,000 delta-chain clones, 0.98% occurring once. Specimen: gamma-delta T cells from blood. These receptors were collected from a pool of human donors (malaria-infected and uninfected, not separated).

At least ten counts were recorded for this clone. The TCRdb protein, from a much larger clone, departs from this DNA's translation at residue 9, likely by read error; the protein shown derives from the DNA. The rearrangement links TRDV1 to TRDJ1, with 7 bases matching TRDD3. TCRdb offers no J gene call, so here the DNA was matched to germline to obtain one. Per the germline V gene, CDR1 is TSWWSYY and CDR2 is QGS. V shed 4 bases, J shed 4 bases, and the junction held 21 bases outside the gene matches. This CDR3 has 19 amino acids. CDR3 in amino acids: CALGGTAVTVLGRGDKLIF. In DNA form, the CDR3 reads TGTGCTCTTGGGGGAACTGCAGTAACTGTACTGGGGCGGGGCGATAAACTCATCTTT.

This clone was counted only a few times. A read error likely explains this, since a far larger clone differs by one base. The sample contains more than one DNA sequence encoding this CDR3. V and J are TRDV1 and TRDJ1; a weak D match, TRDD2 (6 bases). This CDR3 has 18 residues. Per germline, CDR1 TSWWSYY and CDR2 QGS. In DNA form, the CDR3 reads TGTGCTCTTGGGGTTCGAAGGGCCTCCTACCCCGTTACCGATAAACTCATCTTC. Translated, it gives CALGVRRASYPVTDKLIF.

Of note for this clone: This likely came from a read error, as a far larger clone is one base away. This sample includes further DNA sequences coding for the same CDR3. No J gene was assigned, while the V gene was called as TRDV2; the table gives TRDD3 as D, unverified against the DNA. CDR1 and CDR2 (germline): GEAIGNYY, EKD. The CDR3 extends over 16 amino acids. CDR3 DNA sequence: TGTGCCTGTGATCTACTGGGGGATACCTACACCGATAAACTCATCTTC. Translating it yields CACDLLGDTYTDKLIF.

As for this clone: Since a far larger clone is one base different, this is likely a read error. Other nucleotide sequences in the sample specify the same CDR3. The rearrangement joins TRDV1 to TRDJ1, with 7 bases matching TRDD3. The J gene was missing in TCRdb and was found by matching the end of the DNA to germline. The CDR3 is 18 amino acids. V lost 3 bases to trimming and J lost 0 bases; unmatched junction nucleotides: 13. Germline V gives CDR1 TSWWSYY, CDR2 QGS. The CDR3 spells CALGEPFGGQTYTDKLIF. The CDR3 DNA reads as TGTGCTCTTGGGGAGCCTTTTGGGGGACAAACATACACCGATAAACTCATCTTT.

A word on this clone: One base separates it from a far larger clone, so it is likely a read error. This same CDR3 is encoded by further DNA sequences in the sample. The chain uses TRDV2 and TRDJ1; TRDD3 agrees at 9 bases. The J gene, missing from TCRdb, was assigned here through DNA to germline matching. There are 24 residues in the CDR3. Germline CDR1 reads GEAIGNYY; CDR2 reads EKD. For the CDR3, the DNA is TGTGCATGTGACACCCTGGCCCCCTCTCCTACGGCTGGGGGATCGTACACCGATGGTCATAAACTCATCTTT. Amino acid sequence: CACDTLAPSPTAGGSYTDGHKLIF.

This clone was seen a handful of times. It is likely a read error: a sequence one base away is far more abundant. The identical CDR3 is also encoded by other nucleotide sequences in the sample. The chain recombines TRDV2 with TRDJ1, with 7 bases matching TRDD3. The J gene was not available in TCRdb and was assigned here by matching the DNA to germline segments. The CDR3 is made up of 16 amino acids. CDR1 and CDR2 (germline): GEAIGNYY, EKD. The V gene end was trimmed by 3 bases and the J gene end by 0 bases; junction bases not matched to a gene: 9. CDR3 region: CACDSVGELYTDKLIF. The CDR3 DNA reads TGTGCCTGTGACTCGGTGGGGGAACTATACACCGATAAACTCATCTTT.

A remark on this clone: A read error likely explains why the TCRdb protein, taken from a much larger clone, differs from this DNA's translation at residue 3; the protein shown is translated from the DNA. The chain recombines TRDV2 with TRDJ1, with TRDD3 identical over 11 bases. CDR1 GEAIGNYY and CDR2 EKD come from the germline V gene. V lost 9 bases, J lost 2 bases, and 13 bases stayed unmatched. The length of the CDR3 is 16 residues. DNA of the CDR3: TGTGCCAGCGACCCCCTAATGGGGGATACGACCGATAAACTCATCTTT. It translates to CASDPLMGDTTDKLIF.

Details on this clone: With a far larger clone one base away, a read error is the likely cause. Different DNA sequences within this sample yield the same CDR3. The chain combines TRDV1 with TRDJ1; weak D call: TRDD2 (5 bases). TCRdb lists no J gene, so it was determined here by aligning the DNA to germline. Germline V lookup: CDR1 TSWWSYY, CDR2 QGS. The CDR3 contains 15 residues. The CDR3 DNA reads TGTGCCCTTGAGGCCCCCTTCTCCTCCACCGATAAACTCATCTTT. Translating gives CALEAPFSSTDKLIF.

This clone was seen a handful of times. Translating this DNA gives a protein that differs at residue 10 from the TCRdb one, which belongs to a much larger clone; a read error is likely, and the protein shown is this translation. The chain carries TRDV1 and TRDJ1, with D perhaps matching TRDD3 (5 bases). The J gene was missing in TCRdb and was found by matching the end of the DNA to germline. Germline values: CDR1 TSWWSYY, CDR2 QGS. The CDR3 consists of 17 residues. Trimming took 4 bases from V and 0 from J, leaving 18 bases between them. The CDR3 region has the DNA TGTGCTCTTGGGGGGGTCCTGGGACAAGGAGACACCGATAAACTCATCTTT. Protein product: CALGGVLGQGDTDKLIF.

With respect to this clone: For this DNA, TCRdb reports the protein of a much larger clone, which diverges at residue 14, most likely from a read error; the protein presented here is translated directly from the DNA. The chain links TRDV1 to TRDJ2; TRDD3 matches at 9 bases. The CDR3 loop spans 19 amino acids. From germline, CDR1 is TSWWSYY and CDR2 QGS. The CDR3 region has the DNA TGTGCTCTTGGGCAAACGATAAGGGGGATACCATCTTTGGCAGCACAACTCTTCTTT. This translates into CALGQTIRGIPSLAAQLFF.

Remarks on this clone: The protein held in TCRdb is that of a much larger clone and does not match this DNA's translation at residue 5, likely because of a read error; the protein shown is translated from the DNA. CDR3 nucleotide sequence: TGTGCCTGTGACGCCCTGGTGAGGGGTACTGGGGGATCCGACACCGATAAACTCATCTTT. Its protein is CACDALVRGTGGSDTDKLIF. This sequence joins TRDV2 and TRDJ1; 10 nucleotides align to TRDD3. CDR3 size: 20 residues. In germline, CDR1 is GEAIGNYY, CDR2 EKD. V trimming: 3 bases; J trimming: 0 bases; junction bases outside the gene matches: 18.

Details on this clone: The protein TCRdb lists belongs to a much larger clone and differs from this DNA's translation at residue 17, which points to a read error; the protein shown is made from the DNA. The chain's CDR3 is CALGEPPGVIPQYADKFIF. The CDR3 nucleotides are TGTGCTCTTGGGGAGCCGCCGGGGGTTATCCCCCAGTACGCCGATAAATTCATCTTT. J gene calling gave no result, while the V gene is TRDV1; the table's D gene call, TRDD3, was not cross checked with the DNA. Germline assignment: CDR1 TSWWSYY and CDR2 QGS. The CDR3 contains 19 residues.

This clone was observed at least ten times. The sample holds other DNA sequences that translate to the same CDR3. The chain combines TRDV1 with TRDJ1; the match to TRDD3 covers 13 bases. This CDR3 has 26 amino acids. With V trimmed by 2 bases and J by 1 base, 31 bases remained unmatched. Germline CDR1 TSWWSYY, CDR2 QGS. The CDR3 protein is CALGERRGLPTIGYWGIRKITDKLIF. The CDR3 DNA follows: TGTGCTCTTGGGGAAAGGAGGGGCCTTCCTACGATTGGGTACTGGGGGATACGGAAGATCACCGATAAACTCATCTTT.

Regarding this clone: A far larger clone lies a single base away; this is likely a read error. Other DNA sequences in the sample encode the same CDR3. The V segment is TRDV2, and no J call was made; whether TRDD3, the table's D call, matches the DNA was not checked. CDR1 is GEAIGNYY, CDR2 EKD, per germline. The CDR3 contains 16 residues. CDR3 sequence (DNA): TGTGCCTGTGACACCGATTCAGGTTTGGGAACCGATAAGCTCATCTTT. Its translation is CACDTDSGLGTDKLIF.

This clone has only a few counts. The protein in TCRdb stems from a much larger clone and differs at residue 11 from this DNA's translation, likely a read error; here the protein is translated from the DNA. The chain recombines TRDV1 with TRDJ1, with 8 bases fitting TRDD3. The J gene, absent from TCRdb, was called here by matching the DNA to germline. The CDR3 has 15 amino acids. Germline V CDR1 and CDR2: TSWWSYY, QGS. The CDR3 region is CALGEHLGDTGKLIF. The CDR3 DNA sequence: TGTGCTCTTGGGGAGCATCTGGGGGACACCGGTAAACTCATCTTT.

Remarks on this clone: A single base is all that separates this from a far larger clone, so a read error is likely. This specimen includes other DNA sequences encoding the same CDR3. DNA of the CDR3: TGTGCTCTCGACATTTTCGATAAACTCATCTTT. Translating gives CALDIFDKLIF. This sequence joins TRDV1 and TRDJ1, with unresolved D. No J gene is reported in TCRdb; it was inferred here by comparing the DNA with germline. Trimming took 9 bases from V and 4 from J, leaving 9 bases between them. CDR1 is TSWWSYY and CDR2 is QGS in the germline V gene. The CDR3 consists of 11 residues.

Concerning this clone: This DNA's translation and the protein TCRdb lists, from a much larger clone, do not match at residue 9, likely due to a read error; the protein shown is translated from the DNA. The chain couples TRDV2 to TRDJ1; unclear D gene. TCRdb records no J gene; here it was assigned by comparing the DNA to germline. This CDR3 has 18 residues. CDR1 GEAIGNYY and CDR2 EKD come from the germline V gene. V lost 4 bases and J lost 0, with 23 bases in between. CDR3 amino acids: CACEPLSTRVGYTDKLIF. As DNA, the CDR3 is TGTGCCTGTGAGCCCCTCTCTACTAGGGTCGGGTACACCGATAAACTCATCTTT.

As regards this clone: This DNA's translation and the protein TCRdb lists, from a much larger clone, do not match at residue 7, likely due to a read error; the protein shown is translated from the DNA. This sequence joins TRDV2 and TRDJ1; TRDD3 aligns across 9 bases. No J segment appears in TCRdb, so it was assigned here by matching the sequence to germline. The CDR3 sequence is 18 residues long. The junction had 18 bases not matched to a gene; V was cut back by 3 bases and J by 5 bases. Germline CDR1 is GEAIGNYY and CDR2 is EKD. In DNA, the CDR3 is TGTGCCTGTGACGCCAACGATACTGGGGGACTCAAGGTGGATAAACTCATCTTT. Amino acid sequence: CACDANDTGGLKVDKLIF.

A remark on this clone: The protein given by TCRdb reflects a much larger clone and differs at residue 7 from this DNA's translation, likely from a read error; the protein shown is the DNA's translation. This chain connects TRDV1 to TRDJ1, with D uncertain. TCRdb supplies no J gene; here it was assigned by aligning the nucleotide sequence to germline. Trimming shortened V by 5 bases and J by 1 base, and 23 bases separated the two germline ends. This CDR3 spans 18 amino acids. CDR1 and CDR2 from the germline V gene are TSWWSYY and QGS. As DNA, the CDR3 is TGTGCTCTTGGGTTCACCACCGTACATACTTATATCACCGATAAACTCATCTTT. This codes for CALGFTTVHTYITDKLIF.

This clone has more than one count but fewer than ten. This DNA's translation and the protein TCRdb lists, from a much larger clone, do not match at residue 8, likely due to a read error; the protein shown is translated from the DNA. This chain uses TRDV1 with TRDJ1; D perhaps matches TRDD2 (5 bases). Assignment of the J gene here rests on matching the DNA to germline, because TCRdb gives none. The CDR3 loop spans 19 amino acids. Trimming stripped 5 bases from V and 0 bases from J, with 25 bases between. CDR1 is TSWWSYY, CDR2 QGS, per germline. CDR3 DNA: TGTGCTCTTGGGATAGACTTCCCACTCCGACTTACTAACACCGATAAACTCATCTTT. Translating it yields CALGIDFPLRLTNTDKLIF.

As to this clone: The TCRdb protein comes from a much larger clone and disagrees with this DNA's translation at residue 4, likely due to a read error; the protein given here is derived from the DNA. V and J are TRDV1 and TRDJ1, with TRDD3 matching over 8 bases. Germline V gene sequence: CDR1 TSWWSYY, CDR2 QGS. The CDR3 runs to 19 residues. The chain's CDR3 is CALREPTSGRGYYTDKLIF. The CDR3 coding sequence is TGTGCTCTTAGGGAACCCACCTCCGGGAGGGGATACTACACCGATAAACTCATCTTT.

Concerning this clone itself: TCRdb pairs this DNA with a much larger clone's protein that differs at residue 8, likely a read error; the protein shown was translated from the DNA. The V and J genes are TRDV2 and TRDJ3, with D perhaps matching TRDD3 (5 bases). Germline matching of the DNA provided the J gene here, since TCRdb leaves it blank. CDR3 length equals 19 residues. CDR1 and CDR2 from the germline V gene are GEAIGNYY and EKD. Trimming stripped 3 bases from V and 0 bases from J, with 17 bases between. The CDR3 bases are TGTGCCTGTGACCCCGCGGGGGCGGGTGACTCCTGGGACACCCGACAGATGTTTTTC. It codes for CACDPAGAGDSWDTRQMFF.

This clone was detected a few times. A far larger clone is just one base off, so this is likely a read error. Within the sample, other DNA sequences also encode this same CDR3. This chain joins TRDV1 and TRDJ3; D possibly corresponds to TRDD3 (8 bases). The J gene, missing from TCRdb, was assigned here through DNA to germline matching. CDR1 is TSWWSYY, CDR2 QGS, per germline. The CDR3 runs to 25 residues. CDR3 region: CALGDPIFLQGDNRADSWDTRQMFF. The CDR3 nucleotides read TGCGCTCTTGGGGATCCAATTTTCCTACAGGGGGATAACCGTGCGGACTCCTGGGACACCCGACAGATGTTTTTC.

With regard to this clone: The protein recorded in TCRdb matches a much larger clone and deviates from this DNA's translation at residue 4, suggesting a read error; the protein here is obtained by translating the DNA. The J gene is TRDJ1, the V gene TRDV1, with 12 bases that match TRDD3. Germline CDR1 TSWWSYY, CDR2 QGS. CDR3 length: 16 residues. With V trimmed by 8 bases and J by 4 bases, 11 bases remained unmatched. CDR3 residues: CALRNNWGIHVDKLIF. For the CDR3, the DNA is TGTGCTCTTAGGAATAACTGGGGGATACACGTCGATAAACTCATCTTT.

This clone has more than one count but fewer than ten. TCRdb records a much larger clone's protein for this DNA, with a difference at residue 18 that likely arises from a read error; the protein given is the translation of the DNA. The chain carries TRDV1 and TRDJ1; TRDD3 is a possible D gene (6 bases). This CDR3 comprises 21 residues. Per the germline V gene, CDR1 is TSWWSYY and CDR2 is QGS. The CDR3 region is CALGELVPLGSSSQCTDRLIF. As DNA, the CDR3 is TGTGCTCTTGGGGAACTAGTACCTCTGGGGTCCTCCAGTCAATGCACCGATAGACTCATCTTT.

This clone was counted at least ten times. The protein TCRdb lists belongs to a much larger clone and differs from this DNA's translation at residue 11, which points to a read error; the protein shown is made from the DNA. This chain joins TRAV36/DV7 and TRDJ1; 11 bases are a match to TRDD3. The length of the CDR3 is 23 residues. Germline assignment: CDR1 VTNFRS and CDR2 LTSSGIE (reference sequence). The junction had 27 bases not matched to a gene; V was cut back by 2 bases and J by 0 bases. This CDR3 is CAVEGFARRNCWGILRYTDKLIF. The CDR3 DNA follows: TGTGCTGTGGAAGGGTTTGCGCGACGAAACTGCTGGGGGATACTTAGGTACACCGATAAACTCATCTTT.

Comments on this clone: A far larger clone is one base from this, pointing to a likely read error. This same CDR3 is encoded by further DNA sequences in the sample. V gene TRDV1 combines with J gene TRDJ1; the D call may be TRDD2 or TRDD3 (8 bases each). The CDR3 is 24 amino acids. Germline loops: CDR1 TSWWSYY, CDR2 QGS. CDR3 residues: CALGELAGSFLRMGDLSYTDKLIF. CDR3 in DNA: TGTGCCCTTGGGGAACTAGCCGGGTCCTTCCTAAGAATGGGGGATCTTTCGTACACCGATAAACTCATCTTT.

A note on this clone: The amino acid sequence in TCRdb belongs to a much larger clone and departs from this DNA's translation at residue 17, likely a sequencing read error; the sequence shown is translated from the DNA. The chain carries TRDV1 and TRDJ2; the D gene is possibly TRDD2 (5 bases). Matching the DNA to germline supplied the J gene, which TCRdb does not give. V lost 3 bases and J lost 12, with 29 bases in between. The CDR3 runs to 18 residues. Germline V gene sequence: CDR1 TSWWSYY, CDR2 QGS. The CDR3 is CALGDFPPFPGRTDKLFF. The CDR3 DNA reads TGTGCTCTTGGGGACTTTCCACCGTTTCCTGGTCGAACCGATAAACTCTTCTTT.

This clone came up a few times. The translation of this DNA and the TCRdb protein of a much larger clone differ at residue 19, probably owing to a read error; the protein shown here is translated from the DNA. The CDR3 DNA reads as TGTGCTCTCTTTGGGGAGGATCCTAACATTAAACTGGGTTCTCTGTACACCGATGAACTCATCTTT. Residues: CALFGEDPNIKLGSLYTDELIF. The chain employs TRDV1 and TRDJ1; possibly TRDD3 for D (6 bases). Because TCRdb records no J gene, it was assigned here through a match of the DNA to germline. The germline V gene encodes CDR1 TSWWSYY and CDR2 QGS. The CDR3 runs 22 residues.